These 24 T cell receptor beta chains came from one sample sequenced in a study of CD8+CD57+ T cells in acquired aplastic anemia. Genomic DNA acted as the template from which TCR beta VDJ combination and CDR3 sequence profiling were carried out. TCRdb re-called the reads with MiXCR, one entry per CDR3 protein. The table lists a few hundred thousand distinct CDR3 sequences, approximately 70% of them singletons. Material: sorted CD4+, CD8+, or CD8+CD57+ T cells (not recorded which) from PBMCs. Every receptor here comes from a human donor in good health, serving as a control.

This clonotype has at least ten counts. The chain employs TRBV27 and TRBJ1-1, with no clear D. This CDR3 comprises 13 residues. The V gene's germline CDR1 is MNHEY and CDR2 SMNVEV (reference sequence). Trimming shortened V by 1 base and J by 2 bases, and 5 bases separated the two germline ends. The CDR3 region is CASSLFRNTEAFF. Written as DNA, the CDR3 is TGTGCCAGCAGTTTATTCAGAAACACTGAAGCTTTCTTT.

This clonotype was picked up a small number of times. The rearrangement uses TRBV29-1 and TRBJ2-7, with D unresolved. The V end lost 6 bases, the J end lost 5 bases, and 11 bases lay between the germline ends. The CDR3 contains 11 residues. Germline CDR1 reads SQVTM; CDR2 reads ANQGSEA. The CDR3 is CSVIPQDEQYV. DNA for the CDR3: TGCAGCGTGATACCTCAGGACGAGCAGTACGTC.

CDR3 in DNA: TGTGCCAGCAGCTCAAGGGATGGTGGGGTAGGTCAGCCCCAGCATTTT. This sequence encodes CASSSRDGGVGQPQHF. This chain joins TRBV9 and TRBJ1-5, with D unresolved. Germline CDR1 SGDLS, CDR2 YYNGEE. The CDR3 runs 16 residues. Trimming cost V 4 bases and J 6 bases, with 20 bases left between them.

V gene TRBV10-1 combines with J gene TRBJ1-2; tentative D call: TRBD1 (5 bases). The CDR3 runs 14 residues. Trimming stripped 8 bases from V and 2 bases from J, with 15 bases between. Germline V gene data show CDR1 as WNHNN and CDR2 as SYGVQD (reference sequence). Here the CDR3 reads CASEGRRGNYGYTF. CDR3 nucleotide sequence: TGCGCCAGCGAGGGTAGAAGGGGCAACTATGGCTACACCTTC.

This chain joins TRBV10-1 and TRBJ1-3; D gene unclear. CDR3 length: 14 residues. The V gene's germline CDR1 is WNHNN and CDR2 SYGVQD (reference sequence). V was shortened by 4 bases and J by 0 bases, with 7 bases between the two germline ends. DNA of the CDR3: TGCGCCAGCAGTGCCTCTCCCTCTGGAAACACCATATATTTT. This sequence encodes CASSASPSGNTIYF.

A note on this clonotype: Just one base apart from a much larger clone, this may be a read error. The chain employs TRBV5-8 and TRBJ1-2; TRBD1 is a possible D gene (5 bases). The CDR3 covers 15 residues. Germline V gene lookup returns CDR1 SGHTS and CDR2 YDEGEE. V was pared by 3 bases and J by 7 bases, with 19 bases between. The CDR3 loop reads CASSSFVGEGPGYTF. The CDR3, as DNA: TGTGCCAGCAGCTCTTTTGTGGGGGAGGGTCCTGGCTACACCTTC.

V gene TRBV7-3 combines with J gene TRBJ2-5; D not certain. In germline, CDR1 is SGHTA, CDR2 FQGTGA. The V end was cut by 5 bases, the J end by 8 bases, with 15 bases between. CDR3 size: 13 residues. The CDR3: CASSPQRRATQYF. The CDR3 region has the DNA TGTGCCAGCAGCCCCCAGCGACGGGCAACCCAGTACTTC.

The chain is built from TRBV15 and TRBJ2-7; possible D gene TRBD2, 6 bases. The CDR3 has 15 amino acids. Between the trimmed V and J ends, which lost 6 bases and 1 base, there was a span of 16 bases. Germline CDR1 LNHNV, CDR2 YYDKDF (reference sequence). CDR3 DNA: TGTGCCACCAGAGGATCAGGGAGGCCGTCCTACGAGCAGTACTTC. This sequence encodes CATRGSGRPSYEQYF.

Note on this clonotype: One end of the junction does not line up with germline, which may come from a read error. The V and J genes are TRBV7-8 and TRBJ1-1; D is uncertain. This CDR3 is built from 15 residues. The germline gives CDR1 SGHVS, CDR2 FQNEAQ. CDR3 bases: TGTGCCAGCAGCGCAGCAGAGGGTTTGGGCACTGACGCTTTCTTT. This codes for CASSAAEGLGTDAFF.

Notes on this clonotype: A junction boundary mismatches the germline segment, possibly from a read error. The chain uses TRBV5-1 and TRBJ2-6; the D gene is possibly TRBD1 (5 bases). CDR3 size: 18 residues. Germline assignment: CDR1 SGHRS and CDR2 YFSETQ. The CDR3 is CASILQGELGSGANVLTF. In nucleotides, the CDR3 is TGCGCCAGCATCTTGCAAGGGGAACTTGGCTCTGGGGCCAACGTCCTGACTTTC.

The CDR3 nucleotides are TGTGCCAGCAGCGAGACAGGCTCCCTTTACGAGCAGTACTTC. Its translation: CASSETGSLYEQYF. The gene calls are TRBV7-6 and TRBJ2-7, with D maybe TRBD1 (6 bases). From germline, CDR1 is SGHVS and CDR2 FNYEAQ. CDR3 length equals 14 residues. Trimming shortened V by 5 bases and J by 4 bases, and 15 bases separated the two germline ends.

The chain links TRBV20-1 to TRBJ1-2; TRBD1 aligns across 10 bases. The CDR3 consists of 15 residues. Trimming took 6 bases from V and 0 from J; bases not matched to a gene: 7. CDR1 is DFQATT, CDR2 SNEGSKA, per germline (reference sequence). Written as DNA, the CDR3 is TGCAGTGCCCTGGACAGGGGGGTAGCTAACTATGGCTACACCTTC. It is translated as CSALDRGVANYGYTF.

This clonotype has a count of ten or more. CDR3 region: CASSIDGPGGYTF. The CDR3 DNA reads as TGTGCCAGTAGTATAGATGGGCCGGGGGGCTACACCTTC. The chain joins TRBV19 to TRBJ1-2; D is ambiguous. The germline gives CDR1 LNHDA, CDR2 SQIVND (reference sequence). Trimming removed 0 bases from V and 8 bases from J, with 10 bases in between. CDR3 length: 13 amino acids. Variable domain in full (rest from reference TRBV19 and TRBJ1-2): DGGITQSPKYLFRKEGQNVTLSCEQNLNHDAMYWYRQDPGQGLRLIYYSQIVNDFQKGDIAEGYSVSREKKESFPLTVTSAQKNPTAFYLCASSIDGPGGYTFGSGTRLTVV.

J is TRBJ1-1 and V is TRBV5-4; D not resolved. Germline V gene data show CDR1 as SGHNT and CDR2 as YYREEE (reference sequence). The CDR3 has 14 residues. Trimming cost V 3 bases and J 5 bases, with 14 bases left between them. CDR3: CASSSPMKVTEAFF. CDR3 nucleotides: TGTGCCAGCAGCTCGCCAATGAAGGTGACTGAAGCTTTCTTT. The full variable domain, completed using reference TRBV5-4 and TRBJ1-1, is ETGVTQSPTHLIKTRGQQVTLRCSSQSGHNTVSWYQQALGQGPQFIFQYYREEENGRGNFPPRFSGLQFPNYSSELNVNALELDDSALYLCASSSPMKVTEAFFGQGTRLTVV.

Remarks on this clonotype: Sequence at one end of the junction differs from germline and may be a read error. V is TRBV10-1 and J is TRBJ2-2; tentative D call: TRBD2 (5 bases). CDR3 length: 17 amino acids. Germline CDR1 reads WNHNN; CDR2 reads SYGVQD (reference sequence). In nucleotides, the CDR3 is TGCGCCAGCAGTGTCGGGGTTGTTAGAGGCAACACCGGGGAGCTGGTCTTT. Its translation: CASSVGVVRGNTGELVF.

This chain's CDR3 is CASSSRGHNSPLHF. The CDR3 nucleotides are TGTGCCAGCAGCTCCCGGGGGCACAATTCACCCCTCCACTTT. The V call is TRBV5-8, the J call TRBJ1-6, with D perhaps TRBD1 (6 bases). Germline V lookup: CDR1 SGHTS, CDR2 YDEGEE. Deletions cut 3 bases from V and 7 bases from J, with 11 bases between. There are 14 residues in the CDR3.

As to this clonotype: At one boundary the junction diverges from the germline segment, which might be a read error. In DNA, the CDR3 is TGTGCCAGCAGTGATTCAGGAGGCGTGAAAGCTGAAGCTTTCTTT. Its protein product is CASSDSGGVKAEAFF. This chain uses TRBV24-1 with TRBJ1-1; D remains unclear. The germline V gene encodes CDR1 KGHDR and CDR2 SFDVKD. CDR3 length: 15 residues.

The chain combines TRBV9 with TRBJ2-1; D is undetermined. In germline, CDR1 is SGDLS, CDR2 YYNGEE. CDR3 size: 15 residues. Trimming took off 4 bases at V and 7 bases at J, with 18 bases between the two ends. In DNA form, the CDR3 reads TGTGCCAGCAGCCTAGGCCAGGATCGGAAGAATGAGCAGTTCTTC. This sequence encodes CASSLGQDRKNEQFF.

The chain links TRBV4-1 to TRBJ2-1; D not resolved. CDR3 length: 15 amino acids. V was trimmed by 0 bases and J by 4 bases, leaving 10 bases between them. Germline V gene lookup returns CDR1 MGHRA and CDR2 YSYEKL. For the CDR3, the DNA is TGCGCCAGCAGCCAAGATCTTGAGAGATACAATGAGCAGTTCTTC. Translated: CASSQDLERYNEQFF.

This clonotype was counted ten times or more. The genes are TRBV20-1 and TRBJ2-7, with a possible D match to TRBD2 (5 bases). Germline CDR1 DFQATT, CDR2 SNEGSKA (reference sequence). Trimming stripped 5 bases from V and 7 bases from J, with 15 bases between. CDR3 length equals 12 residues. The chain's CDR3 is CSAVEASGEQYF. The CDR3 coding sequence is TGCAGTGCTGTGGAGGCCTCTGGAGAGCAGTACTTC.

The gene calls are TRBV7-2 and TRBJ1-5; no clear D. Per germline, CDR1 SGHTA and CDR2 FQGNSA. The germline V and J ends were trimmed by 4 bases and 3 bases, with 13 bases remaining between them. The CDR3 has 15 amino acids. This chain's CDR3 is CASSYLGTANQPQHF. In nucleotides, the CDR3 is TGTGCCAGCAGCTATCTTGGAACGGCCAATCAGCCCCAGCATTTT.

This clonotype was picked up a small number of times. The chain carries TRBV18 and TRBJ1-3; no firm D call. Trimming removed 0 bases at V and 0 bases at J, with 12 bases between. The CDR3 runs to 17 residues. Germline V CDR1 and CDR2: KGHSH, LQKENI. The CDR3 reads CASSPPEGWGSGNTIYF. For the CDR3, the DNA is TGTGCCAGCTCACCACCGGAGGGATGGGGCTCTGGAAACACCATATATTTT.

This clonotype occurred once. As the CDR3 is not closed by the conserved phenylalanine or tryptophan, this likely results from a read error. The rearrangement joins TRBV7-2 to TRBJ1-2; D not certain. Germline CDR1 SGHTA, CDR2 FQGNSA. The CDR3 has 12 residues. Between the trimmed V and J ends, which lost 0 bases and 6 bases, there was a span of 5 bases. DNA for the CDR3: TGTGCCAGCAGCTTAGCGACCGATGGCTACACCTTG. This gives the protein CASSLATDGYTL.

The chain carries TRBV7-2 and TRBJ1-1; 10 nucleotides align to TRBD1. CDR1 SGHTA and CDR2 FQGNSA come from the germline V gene. V was pared by 5 bases and J by 0 bases, with 9 bases of the junction left unmatched. The length of the CDR3 is 17 residues. The CDR3 DNA follows: TGTGCCAGCAGCCTAAGGTGGGACAGGGGAATGAACACTGAAGCTTTCTTT. Translation gives CASSLRWDRGMNTEAFF.